These T cell receptor beta chains were read from a single sample in a study of blood T cell repertoires in COVID-19. Using immunoSEQ multiplex PCR, the repertoire was profiled, and TCRdb retains in-frame clones only, with some absent. The table includes about 120,000 clones, roughly 81% detected once. Sequencing input: peripheral blood. The origin of the receptors is a human donor in a cohort sampled during active COVID-19. Each CDR3 is given with its conserved first and last residue. D genes are given only for firm matches. Size values are once, few and many counts, or a class for expanded clones, and some rows have none.

length	J	D	size	V	CDR3	DNA
16	TRBJ1-2	NA	NA	TRBV28	CASSSPGVADLWGYTF	TGTGCCAGCAGTTCCCCAGGGGTGGCTGATCTATGGGGCTACACCTTC
10	TRBJ2-4	NA	NA	TRBV29-1	CSVIRGIQYF	TGCAGCGTTATTCGGGGAATTCAGTACTTC
16	TRBJ1-2	NA	NA	TRBV9	CASSVASTSLGYGYTF	TGTGCCAGCAGCGTAGCTTCCACCAGTCTTGGCTATGGCTACACCTTC
16	TRBJ2-7	NA	NA	TRBV6-5	CASSYSFGGSSYEQYF	TGTGCCAGCAGTTACTCGTTTGGGGGGAGCTCCTACGAGCAGTACTTC
18	TRBJ1-3	TRBD1	NA	TRBV4-3	CASSQDPDGTASGNTIYF	TGCGCCAGCAGCCAAGATCCCGATGGGACAGCCTCTGGAAACACCATATATTTT
16	TRBJ1-5	TRBD1	NA	TRBV7-2	CASSLAIPGQNQPQHF	TGTGCCAGCAGCTTAGCAATACCGGGACAGAATCAGCCCCAGCATTTT
15	TRBJ2-1	TRBD2	once	TRBV29-1	CSVEGRLAGYNEQFF	TGCAGCGTTGAAGGCCGCCTAGCGGGATACAATGAGCAGTTCTTC
15	TRBJ2-6	NA	once	TRBV7-9	CASSFGGAGANVLTF	TGTGCCAGCAGCTTTGGGGGCGCTGGGGCCAACGTCCTGACTTTC
13	TRBJ1-6	NA	NA	TRBV4-1	CASSQEANSPLHF	TGCGCCAGCAGCCAGGAGGCCAATTCACCCCTCCACTTT
15	TRBJ2-1	NA	once	TRBV18	CASSPRVGLYNEQFF	TGTGCCAGCTCACCACGAGTTGGTTTATACAATGAGCAGTTCTTC
14	TRBJ1-1	NA	NA	TRBV7-2	CASSGGGGVTEAFF	TGTGCCAGCAGCGGTGGTGGGGGCGTCACTGAAGCTTTCTTT
15	TRBJ1-3	TRBD1	few	TRBV3-1/TRBV3-2	CASSRQGQSGNTIYF	TGTGCCAGCAGTCGACAGGGACAATCCGGAAACACCATATATTTT
13	TRBJ2-7	NA	NA	TRBV6-5	CASRRGTNYEQYF	TGTGCCAGCAGAAGGGGGACTAACTACGAGCAGTACTTC
15	TRBJ1-5	TRBD1	few	TRBV2	CASSRDSNSNQPQHF	TGTGCCAGCAGTCGGGACAGTAATAGCAATCAGCCCCAGCATTTT
10	TRBJ1-2	NA	many	TRBV12-3/TRBV12-4	CASTKKTGSF	TGTGCCAGCACGAAAAAGACAGGCTCCTTC
14	TRBJ2-2	NA	NA	TRBV2	CASSDRGYTGELFF	TGTGCCAGCAGTGACAGGGGATACACCGGGGAGCTGTTTTTT
13	TRBJ2-7	NA	medium-sized	TRBV3-1/TRBV3-2	CASSRGRDYEQYF	TGTGCCAGCAGTCGCGGCCGGGACTACGAGCAGTACTTC
16	TRBJ2-7	TRBD2	NA	TRBV5-5	CASSYNPGTSRSEQYF	TGTGCCAGCAGTTACAACCCCGGGACTAGCCGCTCCGAGCAGTACTTC
18	TRBJ1-2	NA	NA	TRBV19	CASSASSSSGAVWNGYTF	TGTGCCAGTAGTGCCTCCTCCTCCTCAGGGGCGGTCTGGAATGGCTACACCTTC
15	TRBJ2-3	TRBD2	NA	TRBV5-4	CASSFPGRDTDTQYF	TGTGCCAGCAGCTTCCCGGGGAGGGACACAGATACGCAGTATTTT
14	TRBJ1-1	NA	NA	TRBV28	CASSPGGAGTEAFF	TGTGCCAGCAGCCCGGGGGGAGCCGGCACTGAAGCTTTCTTT
14	TRBJ2-7	TRBD1	NA	TRBV5-1	CASSLGQGSYEQYF	TGCGCCAGCAGCTTGGGACAGGGATCCTACGAGCAGTACTTC
16	TRBJ2-7	TRBD2	NA	TRBV13	CASSSPTSGRFNEQYF	TGTGCCAGCAGCTCCCCGACTAGCGGGAGATTCAACGAGCAGTACTTC
14	TRBJ2-3	NA	NA	TRBV6-5	CASSLTDLSDTQYF	TGTGCCAGCAGTTTAACCGACTTATCAGATACGCAGTATTTT
16	TRBJ2-7	TRBD2	NA	TRBV5-6	CASSLVGGADAYEQYF	TGTGCCAGCAGCTTGGTCGGGGGGGCCGACGCCTACGAGCAGTACTTC
14	TRBJ2-2	NA	NA	TRBV7-2	CAILLAANTGELFF	TGTGCCATCTTACTAGCTGCGAACACCGGGGAGCTGTTTTTT
14	TRBJ2-3	NA	NA	TRBV19	CASSKGQSTDTQYF	TGTGCCAGTAGTAAGGGACAAAGCACAGATACGCAGTATTTT
16	TRBJ2-1	NA	NA	TRBV5-1	CASSPPDYGGANEQFF	TGCGCCAGCAGCCCTCCTGACTACGGCGGGGCCAATGAGCAGTTCTTC
15	TRBJ2-2	TRBD2	NA	TRBV19	CASSITSGEAGELFF	TGTGCCAGTAGTATCACTAGCGGGGAGGCCGGGGAGCTGTTTTTT
17	TRBJ2-3	TRBD2	NA	TRBV7-9	CASSLVGLAGRADTQYF	TGTGCCAGCAGCTTAGTAGGGCTAGCGGGGCGGGCAGATACGCAGTATTTT
16	TRBJ2-2	NA	NA	TRBV5-1	CASSLGSTGNTGELFF	TGCGCCAGCAGCTTGGGCTCGACAGGGAACACCGGGGAGCTGTTTTTT
15	TRBJ1-2	NA	NA	TRBV28	CANSLPQGTSYGYTF	TGTGCCAACAGTTTGCCACAGGGAACCTCCTATGGCTACACCTTC
14	TRBJ2-3	NA	once	TRBV7-2	CASSPDRSTDTQYF	TGTGCCAGCAGCCCCGACAGAAGCACAGATACGCAGTATTTT
13	TRBJ2-7	TRBD1	NA	TRBV28	CASRGQGVYEQYF	TGTGCCAGCAGGGGACAGGGTGTCTACGAGCAGTACTTC
16	TRBJ2-7	TRBD1	few	TRBV19	CASSPISAGGWNEQYF	TGTGCCAGTAGTCCGATATCCGCAGGGGGTTGGAACGAGCAGTACTTC
17	TRBJ2-6	NA	NA	TRBV7-3	CASSLGARSSGANVLTF	TGTGCCAGCAGCTTAGGAGCCAGAAGCTCTGGGGCCAACGTCCTGACTTTC
16	TRBJ2-5	TRBD2	NA	TRBV3-1/TRBV3-2	CARSHAGRGGLETQYF	TGTGCCCGCAGCCACGCCGGGAGGGGGGGGTTGGAGACCCAGTACTTC
15	TRBJ2-6	NA	few	TRBV30	CAWSAFRTGANVLTF	TGTGCCTGGAGTGCCTTCAGGACTGGGGCCAACGTCCTGACTTTC
11	TRBJ2-3	NA	NA	TRBV7-8	CASTITDTQYF	TGTGCCAGCACCATCACAGATACGCAGTATTTT
14	TRBJ1-4	TRBD1	NA	TRBV6-6	CASTTGQGNEKLFF	TGTGCCAGCACCACCGGACAGGGGAATGAAAAACTGTTTTTT